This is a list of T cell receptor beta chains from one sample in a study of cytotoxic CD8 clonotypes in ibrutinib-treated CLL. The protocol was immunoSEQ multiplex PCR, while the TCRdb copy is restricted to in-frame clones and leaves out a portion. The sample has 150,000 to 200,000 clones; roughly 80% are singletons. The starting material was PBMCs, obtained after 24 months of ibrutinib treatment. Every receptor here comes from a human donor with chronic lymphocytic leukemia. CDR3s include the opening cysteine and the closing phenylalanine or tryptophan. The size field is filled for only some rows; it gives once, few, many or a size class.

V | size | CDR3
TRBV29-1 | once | CSVRNSGSYEQYF
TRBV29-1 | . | CSLTGGQETQYF
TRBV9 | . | CASSVVATPYEQYF
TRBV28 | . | CATLNIEPYEQYF
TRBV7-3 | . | CAVRDSLNTGELFF
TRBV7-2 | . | CASSSSGPYEQYF
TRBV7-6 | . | CASSLAGGRSSGANVLTF
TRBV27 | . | CASSFDPRLAGGDEQFF
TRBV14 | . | CASSQDKAGGWYGYTF
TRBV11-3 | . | CASSFSPNSYEQYF